This TCR beta chain was sequenced in a study of CD8+CD57+ T cells in acquired aplastic anemia listed by TCRdb under 2018. Some background on the complete study: On average, sorted CD4+ and CD8+ cells yielded around 3.5 ug of extracted DNA, with a range of roughly 0.19 to 27.4 ug. CD8+CD57+ expansion was defined as frequency above the mean frequency observed in healthy subjects. General study outcomes and caveats: Around 30 CD8+ CDR3 sequences were shared between patients and controls but appeared highly expressed in patients and within their immunodominant clones. CD8+ Simpson's diversity did not differ significantly between patients and healthy controls (P=0.060).

In the case of this clonotype: No cognate antigen has been identified for it. Within one base of it there is no much larger clone, and no base qualities were kept.

The germline V gene encodes CDR1 SGHVS and CDR2 FQNEAQ. The CDR3 runs 15 amino acids, cysteine and phenylalanine included. Only the CDR3 DNA stays, 45 bases, in frame from base 1. V gives up 5 bases and J gives up 16 bases, and the segment between their germline ends measures 27 bases. Genomic DNA served as template for TCR beta VDJ combination and CDR3 sequence profiling. An Illumina HiSeq 2000 was used for TCR repertoire sequencing. The study's own analysis went as follows. Repertoire assessment relied on Simpson's diversity index, CDR3 size and DJ length profiles, and TRBV/TRBJ rearrangement plots. The immunodominant clone was defined as the most abundant DNA sequence in deep sequencing data. CDR3 amino acid sequences were screened for sharing across subjects and compared with published repertoires and the VDJdb database. TCRdb applied fastp at Q25 and MiXCR to the public reads, then kept only in-frame beta chains. Rows matching on CDR3 protein sequence are summarized as one entry with the most common DNA and genes. V and J calls and clone size were set by TCRdb, not the authors. The sample contains about 260,000 distinct CDR3 sequences, about 80% of them found a single time. Roughly 42% of the sample belongs to the ten largest clones.

The patients picked for sequencing were ones in whom flow cytometry had shown an expansion of CD8+CD57+ cells. All patients had severe acquired aplastic anemia diagnosed by International Study of Aplastic Anemia and Agranulocytosis and Camitta criteria. No therapy had been received by the patients at the time of blood sampling. TCR repertoires of sorted CD4+ and CD8+ blood T cells from severe aplastic anemia patients and healthy subjects were deep-sequenced in the study. Patients were enrolled in the USA under clinicaltrials.gov protocols 00001620, 01623167, 00001397, 00071045, 00081523 and 00961064. Ficoll-Paque density gradient centrifugation was used to isolate peripheral blood mononuclear cells. Before DNA extraction, CD4+ and CD8+ T cells were sorted by FACS or by magnetic beads.

The specimen was sorted CD4+, CD8+, or CD8+CD57+ T cells (not recorded which) from PBMCs. The sequence derives from a human donor with aplastic anemia. The receptor chain draws on TRBV7-8 and TRBJ2-1, with no confidently assigned D gene. CDR3 region: CASSVYENSYKQYFF. The DNA sequence is as follows: TGTGCCAGCAGCGTATACGAGAACTCCTACAAGCAGTATTTCTTC.